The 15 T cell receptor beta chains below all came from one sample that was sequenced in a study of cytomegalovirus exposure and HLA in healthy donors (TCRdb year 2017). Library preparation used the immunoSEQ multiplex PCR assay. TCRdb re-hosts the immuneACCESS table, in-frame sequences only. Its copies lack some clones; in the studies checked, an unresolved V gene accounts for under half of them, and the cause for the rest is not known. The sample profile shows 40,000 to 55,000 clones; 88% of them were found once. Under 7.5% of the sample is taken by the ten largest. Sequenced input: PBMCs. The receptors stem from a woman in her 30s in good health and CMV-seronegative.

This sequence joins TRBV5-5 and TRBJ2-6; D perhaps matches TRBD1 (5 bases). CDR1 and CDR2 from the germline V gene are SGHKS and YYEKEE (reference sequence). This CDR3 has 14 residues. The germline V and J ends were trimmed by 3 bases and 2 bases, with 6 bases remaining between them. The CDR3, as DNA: TGTGCCAGCAGCTGGACACCTGGGGCCAACGTCCTGACTTTC. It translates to CASSWTPGANVLTF.

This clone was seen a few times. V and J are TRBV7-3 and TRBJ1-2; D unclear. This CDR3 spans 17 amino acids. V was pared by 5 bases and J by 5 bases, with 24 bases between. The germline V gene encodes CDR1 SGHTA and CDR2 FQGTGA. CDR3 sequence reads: CASSDVNTGNTAYGYTF. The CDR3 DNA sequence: TGTGCCAGCAGCGACGTTAACACCGGGAACACAGCTTATGGCTACACCTTC.

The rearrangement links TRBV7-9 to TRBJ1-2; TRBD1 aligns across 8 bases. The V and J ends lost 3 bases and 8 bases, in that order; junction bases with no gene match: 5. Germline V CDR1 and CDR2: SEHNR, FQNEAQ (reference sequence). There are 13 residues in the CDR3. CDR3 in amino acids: CASSLDRAGGYTF. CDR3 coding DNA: TGTGCCAGCAGCTTGGACAGGGCCGGGGGCTACACCTTC.

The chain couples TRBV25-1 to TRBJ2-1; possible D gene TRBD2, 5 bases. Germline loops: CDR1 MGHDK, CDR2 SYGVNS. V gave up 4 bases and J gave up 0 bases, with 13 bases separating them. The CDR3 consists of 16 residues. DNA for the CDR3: TGTGCCAGCAGTGGGCGACTAAAAAGCTCCTACAATGAGCAGTTCTTC. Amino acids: CASSGRLKSSYNEQFF.

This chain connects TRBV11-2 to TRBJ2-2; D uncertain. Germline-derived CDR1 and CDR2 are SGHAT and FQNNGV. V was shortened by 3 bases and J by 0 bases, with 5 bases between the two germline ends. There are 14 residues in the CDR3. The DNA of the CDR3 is TGTGCCAGCAGCTTCCTAGCGAACACCGGGGAGCTGTTTTTT. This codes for CASSFLANTGELFF.

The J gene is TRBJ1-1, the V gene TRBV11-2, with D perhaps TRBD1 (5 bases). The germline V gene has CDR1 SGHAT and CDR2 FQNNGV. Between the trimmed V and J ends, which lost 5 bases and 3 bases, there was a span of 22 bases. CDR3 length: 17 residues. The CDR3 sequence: CASSHTTWGGGDTEAFF. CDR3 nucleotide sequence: TGTGCCAGCAGCCACACAACTTGGGGAGGAGGGGACACTGAAGCTTTCTTT.

The chain's CDR3 is CASSDSGGDDEQFF. CDR3 sequence (DNA): TGCGCCAGCAGTGATTCCGGGGGAGACGATGAGCAGTTCTTC. The rearrangement links TRBV10-1 to TRBJ2-1; D is possibly TRBD2 (6 bases). The CDR3 spans 14 residues. Trimming took off 3 bases at V and 8 bases at J, with 14 bases between the two ends. Germline assignment: CDR1 WNHNN and CDR2 SYGVQD (reference sequence).

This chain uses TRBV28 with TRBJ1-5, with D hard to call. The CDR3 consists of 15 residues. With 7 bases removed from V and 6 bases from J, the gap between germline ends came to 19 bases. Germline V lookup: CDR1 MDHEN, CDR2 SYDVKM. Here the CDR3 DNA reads TGTGCCAGCAACGGGAGGACCAAGCGGCGTCAGCCCCAGCATTTT. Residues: CASNGRTKRRQPQHF. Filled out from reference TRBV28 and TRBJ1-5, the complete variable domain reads DVKVTQSSRYLVKRTGEKVFLECVQDMDHENMFWYRQDPGLGLRLIYFSYDVKMKEKGDIPEGYSVSREKKERFSLILESASTNQTSMYLCASNGRTKRRQPQHFGDGTRLSIL.

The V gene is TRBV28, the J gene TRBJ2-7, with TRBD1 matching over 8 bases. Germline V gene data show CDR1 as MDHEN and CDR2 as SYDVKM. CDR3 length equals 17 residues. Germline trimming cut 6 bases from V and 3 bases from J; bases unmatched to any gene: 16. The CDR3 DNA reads TGTGCCAGCAGCCATAGGCCGCAGACAGGGGTCAACTACGAGCAGTACTTC. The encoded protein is CASSHRPQTGVNYEQYF.

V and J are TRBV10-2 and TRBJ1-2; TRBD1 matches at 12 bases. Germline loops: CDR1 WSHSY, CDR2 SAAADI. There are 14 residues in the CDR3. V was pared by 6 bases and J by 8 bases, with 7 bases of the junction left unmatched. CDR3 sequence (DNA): TGCGCCAGCAGGGGGACAGGGGGCGTAGGCGGCTACACCTTC. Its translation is CASRGTGGVGGYTF.

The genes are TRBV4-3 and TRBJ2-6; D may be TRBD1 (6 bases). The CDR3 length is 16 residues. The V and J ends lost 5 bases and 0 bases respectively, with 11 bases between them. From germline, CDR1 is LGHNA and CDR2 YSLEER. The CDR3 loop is CASSSTRGSGANVLTF. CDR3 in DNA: TGCGCCAGCAGCTCCACCAGGGGCTCTGGGGCCAACGTCCTGACTTTC.

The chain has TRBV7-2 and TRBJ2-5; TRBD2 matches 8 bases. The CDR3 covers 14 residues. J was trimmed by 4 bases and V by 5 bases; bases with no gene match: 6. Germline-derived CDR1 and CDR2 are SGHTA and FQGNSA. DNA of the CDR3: TGTGCCAGCAGCCAAAGCGGGAGAGGAGAGACCCAGTACTTC. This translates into CASSQSGRGETQYF. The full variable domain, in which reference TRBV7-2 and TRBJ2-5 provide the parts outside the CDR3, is GAGVSQSPSNKVTEKGKDVELRCDPISGHTALYWYRQSLGQGLEFLIYFQGNSAPDKSGLPSDRFSAERTGGSVSTLTIQRTQQEDSAVYLCASSQSGRGETQYFGPGTRLLVL.

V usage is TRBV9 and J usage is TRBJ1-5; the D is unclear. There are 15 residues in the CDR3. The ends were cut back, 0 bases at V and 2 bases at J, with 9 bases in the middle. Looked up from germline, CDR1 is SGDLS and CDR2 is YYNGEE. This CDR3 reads CASSVGHAGNQPQHF. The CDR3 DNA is TGTGCCAGCAGCGTAGGGCACGCTGGCAATCAGCCCCAGCATTTT.

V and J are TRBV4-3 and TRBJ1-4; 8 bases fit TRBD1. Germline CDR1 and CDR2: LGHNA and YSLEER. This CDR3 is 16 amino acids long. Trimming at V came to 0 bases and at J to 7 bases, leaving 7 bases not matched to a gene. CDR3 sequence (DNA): TGCGCCAGCAGCCAAGATTCCCCAGGGGGCCGTGAAAAACTGTTTTTT. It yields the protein CASSQDSPGGREKLFF.

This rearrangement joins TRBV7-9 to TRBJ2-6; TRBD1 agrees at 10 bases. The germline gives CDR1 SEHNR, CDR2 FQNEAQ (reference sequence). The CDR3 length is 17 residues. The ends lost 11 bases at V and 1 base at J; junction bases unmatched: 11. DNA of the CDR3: TGTGCCGCTTTCCCGGGACAGGGGTTATCTGGGGCCAACGTCCTGACTTTC. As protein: CAAFPGQGLSGANVLTF.